This T cell receptor (beta chain) was documented in a study of blood T cell repertoires in COVID-19. The study drew participants aged roughly 18 to 95 years from 20 to 30 US areas. Membership in each cohort depended on participant-reported clinical history. Per the original methods: For nucleated cells, counts were estimated from reference gene primer amplification. TCRdb's copy holds only in-frame clones and misses some; the assay was immunoSEQ multiplex PCR. For V, J and clone size, that table is used; D and trimming come from the DNA. Of over 150,000 clones in the sample, about 80% were seen once. The receptor comes from a woman aged 70-85 years in a cohort exposed to, infected with or recovered from COVID-19 (not recorded which). The source material was PBMCs or T cells enriched from blood (not recorded which).

For the CDR3, the DNA is TGCGCCAGCAGCCAAGAACCGGGGAGACATTACGAGCAGTACTTC. Its translation is CASSQEPGRHYEQYF. V is TRBV4-3 and J is TRBJ2-7; possible D gene TRBD2, 5 bases. Germline V gene lookup returns CDR1 LGHNA and CDR2 YSLEER. Between the trimmed V and J ends, which lost 0 bases and 4 bases, there was a span of 13 bases. CDR3 length: 15 amino acids.